Below, 17 T cell receptor beta chains from the same sample are listed, as sequenced in a study of CD8+ T cells in alopecia areata. RNA was extracted and reverse transcribed into cDNA as the sequencing template. The protocol was immunoSEQ multiplex PCR, while the TCRdb copy is restricted to in-frame clones and leaves out a portion. The sample consists of 120,000 or so clones, 50% to 60% of them appearing once. Here the sequenced sample was CD4+ T cells sorted from blood, taken at week 0. Every receptor here comes from a human donor with alopecia areata.

The genes are TRBV5-4 and TRBJ2-2; 12 nucleotides agree with TRBD2. CDR3 length: 17 residues. Germline V lookup: CDR1 SGHNT, CDR2 YYREEE (reference sequence). The V segment lost 0 bases and the J segment 6 bases; nucleotides outside the gene matches: 6. The CDR3 here is CASSLDGLAGGAGELFF. In DNA form, the CDR3 reads TGTGCCAGCAGCTTGGACGGGCTAGCGGGAGGGGCCGGGGAGCTGTTTTTT.

The chain links TRBV19 to TRBJ1-5; D is uncertain. The germline V gene encodes CDR1 LNHDA and CDR2 SQIVND (reference sequence). The CDR3 contains 13 residues. Trimming pared 6 bases from V and 3 bases from J, leaving 9 bases between. CDR3 amino acids: CASRPGFNQPQHF. The CDR3, as DNA: TGTGCCAGTAGACCGGGTTTCAATCAGCCCCAGCATTTT.

The rearrangement uses TRBV9 and TRBJ2-5, with D maybe TRBD1 (7 bases). Per the germline V gene, CDR1 is SGDLS and CDR2 is YYNGEE. This CDR3 has 15 residues. V lost 0 bases and J 1 base, leaving 10 bases between the germline ends. The CDR3 spells CASSVVQGGQETQYF. CDR3 DNA: TGTGCCAGCAGCGTAGTTCAGGGGGGCCAAGAGACCCAGTACTTC.

This clone was seen a handful of times. This chain connects TRBV29-1 to TRBJ2-5, with 7 bases fitting TRBD2. There are 12 residues in the CDR3. Trimming removed 7 bases from V and 4 bases from J; junction bases left unmatched: 6. Germline V gene data show CDR1 as SQVTM and CDR2 as ANQGSEA. The CDR3 sequence: CSARTRRETQYF. CDR3 in DNA: TGCAGCGCCCGGACTAGGAGAGAGACCCAGTACTTC.

This rearrangement joins TRBV4-2 to TRBJ2-7; 8 bases line up with TRBD1. The CDR3 is 15 amino acids. J was trimmed by 2 bases and V by 0 bases; bases with no gene match: 3. CDR1 and CDR2 (germline): LGHNA, YNFKEQ. The CDR3, as DNA: TGTGCCAGCAGCCAAGAAACAGGGGGTGCCTACGAGCAGTACTTC. It translates to CASSQETGGAYEQYF.

This clone occurred a few times. The chain recombines TRBV29-1 with TRBJ1-2; D is unresolved. Per germline, CDR1 SQVTM and CDR2 ANQGSEA. The length of the CDR3 is 12 residues. V dropped 1 base and J dropped 8 bases, with 11 bases sitting between them. The CDR3 region has the DNA TGCAGCGTTGAAGGGCGCCGACGGGGCTACACCTTC. Residues: CSVEGRRRGYTF.

The CDR3 DNA reads TGTGCCAGCACACGCGGGAATGAAGAGACCCAGTACTTC. It translates to CASTRGNEETQYF. The rearrangement joins TRBV2 to TRBJ2-5; D perhaps matches TRBD2 (6 bases). This CDR3 has 13 amino acids. CDR1 and CDR2 (germline): SNHLY, FYNNEI. V lost 7 bases and J 3 bases, leaving 12 bases between the germline ends.

The CDR3 region has the DNA TGCGCCAGCAGCTTGGTAACAGGGGGCCCCGGGGAGCTGTTTTTT. Its translation is CASSLVTGGPGELFF. This chain joins TRBV5-1 and TRBJ2-2, with 9 positions matching TRBD1. This CDR3 is 15 amino acids long. CDR1 SGHRS and CDR2 YFSETQ come from the germline V gene. Trimming cost V 0 bases and J 6 bases; bases outside gene matches: 3. Supplemented by reference TRBV5-1 and TRBJ2-2, the full variable domain reads KAGVTQTPRYLIKTRGQQVTLSCSPISGHRSVSWYQQTPGQGLQFLFEYFSETQRNKGNFPGRFSGRQFSNSRSEMNVSTLELGDSALYLCASSLVTGGPGELFFGEGSRLTVL.

The V gene is TRBV5-1, the J gene TRBJ1-3; D is undetermined. With 2 bases removed from V and 4 bases from J, the gap between germline ends came to 16 bases. The germline V gene encodes CDR1 SGHRS and CDR2 YFSETQ. The length of the CDR3 is 16 residues. The CDR3 here is CASSFLGRVDGNTIYF. The CDR3 coding sequence is TGCGCCAGCAGCTTCTTAGGCCGTGTGGACGGAAACACCATATATTTT. The entire variable domain, with the rest obtained from reference TRBV5-1 and TRBJ1-3, is as follows: KAGVTQTPRYLIKTRGQQVTLSCSPISGHRSVSWYQQTPGQGLQFLFEYFSETQRNKGNFPGRFSGRQFSNSRSEMNVSTLELGDSALYLCASSFLGRVDGNTIYFGEGSWLTVV.

The gene calls are TRBV7-2 and TRBJ2-3; D is possibly TRBD1 (5 bases). Trimming stripped 5 bases from V and 1 base from J, with 13 bases between. The CDR3 is made up of 15 amino acids. Germline lookup yields CDR1 SGHTA and CDR2 FQGNSA. CDR3 in DNA: TGTGCCAGCAGCGTACAGGTTCAGGGCACAGATACGCAGTATTTT. Its protein product is CASSVQVQGTDTQYF.

This sequence joins TRBV7-9 and TRBJ1-6; D call uncertain. CDR3 length: 14 residues. Trimming took off 0 bases at V and 7 bases at J, with 7 bases between the two ends. The germline V gene encodes CDR1 SEHNR and CDR2 FQNEAQ (reference sequence). CDR3 sequence (DNA): TGTGCCAGCAGCTTAGCCGGCTCCAATTCACCCCTCCACTTT. It specifies CASSLAGSNSPLHF.

The chain is built from TRBV9 and TRBJ2-3; no reliable D call. Germline V CDR1 and CDR2: SGDLS, YYNGEE. V was cut by 0 bases and J by 4 bases, with 9 bases left in between. This CDR3 has 14 residues. CDR3 region: CASSVDVAPDTQYF. The CDR3 region has the DNA TGTGCCAGCAGCGTAGATGTAGCCCCAGATACGCAGTATTTT.

Only a few counts were recorded for this clone. The CDR3: CSGGRTVNTEAFF. The DNA of the CDR3 is TGCAGCGGCGGAAGGACGGTAAACACTGAAGCTTTCTTT. The J gene is TRBJ1-1, the V gene TRBV29-1; no firm D call. Germline V CDR1 and CDR2: SQVTM, ANQGSEA. The CDR3 has 13 residues. The V and J ends lost 7 bases and 2 bases respectively, with 14 bases between them.

V is TRBV10-3 and J is TRBJ1-4; D unclear. There are 15 residues in the CDR3. Trimming stripped 2 bases from V and 6 bases from J, with 13 bases between. Germline CDR1 is ENHRY and CDR2 is SYGVKD. Here the CDR3 DNA reads TGTGCCATCAGTGAGATGCCAGACAAACATGAAAAACTGTTTTTT. Translated, it gives CAISEMPDKHEKLFF.

The chain employs TRBV9 and TRBJ2-1; D possibly corresponds to TRBD2 (6 bases). This CDR3 is built from 15 residues. The ends were cut back, 4 bases at V and 6 bases at J, with 17 bases in the middle. Germline loops: CDR1 SGDLS, CDR2 YYNGEE. The CDR3 DNA reads as TGTGCCAGCAGCCCATGGGGGGAGTCGTTCAATGAGCAGTTCTTC. Amino acid sequence: CASSPWGESFNEQFF.

The CDR3 DNA reads as TGTGCCAGCAGCACCCCACAGGGAACGCAGTATTTT. Translating it yields CASSTPQGTQYF. The genes are TRBV7-9 and TRBJ2-3; the D gene is possibly TRBD1 (6 bases). The V gene's germline CDR1 is SEHNR and CDR2 FQNEAQ (reference sequence). The CDR3 covers 12 residues. Trimming cost V 5 bases and J 9 bases, with 12 bases left between them.

This chain uses TRBV7-2 with TRBJ2-2, with D perhaps matching TRBD2 (5 bases). CDR3 length: 13 residues. CDR1 and CDR2 from the germline V gene are SGHTA and FQGNSA. V lost 5 bases and J lost 7, with 11 bases in between. The CDR3 DNA reads TGTGCCAGCAGCCCGGCGGGCGGCGGGGAGCTGTTTTTT. This sequence encodes CASSPAGGGELFF.